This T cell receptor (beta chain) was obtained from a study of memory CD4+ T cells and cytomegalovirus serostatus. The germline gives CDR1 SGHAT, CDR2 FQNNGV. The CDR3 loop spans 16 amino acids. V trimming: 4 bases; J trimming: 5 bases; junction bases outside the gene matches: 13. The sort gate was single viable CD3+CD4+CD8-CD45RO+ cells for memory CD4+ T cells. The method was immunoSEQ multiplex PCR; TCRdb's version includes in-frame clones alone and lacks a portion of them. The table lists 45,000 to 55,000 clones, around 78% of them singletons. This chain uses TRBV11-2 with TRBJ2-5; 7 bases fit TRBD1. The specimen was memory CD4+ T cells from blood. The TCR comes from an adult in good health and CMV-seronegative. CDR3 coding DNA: TGTGCCAGCAGCTCCCGGAAGGGGGCGGTTCGGGAGACCCAGTACTTC. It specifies CASSSRKGAVRETQYF. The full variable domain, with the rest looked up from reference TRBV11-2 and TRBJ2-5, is EAGVAQSPRYKIIEKRQSVAFWCNPISGHATLYWYQQILGQGPKLLIQFQNNGVVDDSQLPKDRFSAERLKGVDSTLKIQPAKLEDSAVYLCASSSRKGAVRETQYFGPGTRLLVL.